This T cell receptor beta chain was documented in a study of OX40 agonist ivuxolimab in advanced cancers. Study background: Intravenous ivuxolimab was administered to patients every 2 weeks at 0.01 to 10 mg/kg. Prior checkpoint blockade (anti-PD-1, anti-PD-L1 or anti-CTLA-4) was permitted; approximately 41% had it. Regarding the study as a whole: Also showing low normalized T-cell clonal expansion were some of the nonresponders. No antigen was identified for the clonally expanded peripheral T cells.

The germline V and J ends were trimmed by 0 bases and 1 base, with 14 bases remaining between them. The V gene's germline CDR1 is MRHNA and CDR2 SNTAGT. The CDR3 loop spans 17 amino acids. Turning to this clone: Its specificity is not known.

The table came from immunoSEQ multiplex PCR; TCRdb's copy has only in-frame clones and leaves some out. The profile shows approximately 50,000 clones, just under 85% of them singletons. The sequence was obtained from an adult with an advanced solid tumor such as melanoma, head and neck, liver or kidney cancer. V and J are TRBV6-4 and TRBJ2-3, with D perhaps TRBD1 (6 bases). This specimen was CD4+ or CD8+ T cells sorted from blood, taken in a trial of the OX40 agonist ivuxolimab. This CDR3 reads CASSDSNGQRGTDTQYF. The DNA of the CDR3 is TGTGCCAGCAGTGACTCGAATGGACAGCGAGGCACAGATACGCAGTATTTT.